This T cell receptor beta chain comes out of a study of tumor and adjacent non-tumor tissue in lung cancer. RNA was extracted from bulk tissue without any cell sorting. TCRbeta libraries were built with three rounds of nested PCR, modified from ARM-PCR. One entry per CDR3 protein, called by TCRdb with MiXCR from the multiplex PCR reads. Of about 110,000 distinct CDR3 sequences in the sample, around 82% were seen once. About this clonotype itself: The junction and the germline gene differ at one end; a read error may be behind it.

Sequencing used lung tumor tissue. The TCR comes from an older man with non-small cell lung cancer.

DNA of the CDR3: TGTGCCACGTCTGGTCAGAGTACAGATATGCAGTATTTT. Protein product: CATSGQSTDMQYF. V is TRBV11-2 and J is TRBJ2-3, with D hard to call. Germline values: CDR1 SGHAT, CDR2 FQNNGV. CDR3 length: 13 amino acids.